This T cell receptor (beta chain) was obtained from a study of vaccination and CD4 T cells after COVID-19. Study-wide context: Overlapping spike pools from SARS-CoV-2 and HCoV-NL63, HCoV-OC43 and HCoV-229E served as culture stimuli.

This CDR3 has 15 residues. From germline, CDR1 is SEHNR and CDR2 FQNEAQ (reference sequence). Losses at the gene ends were 5 bases for V and 10 bases for J; bases not matched to a gene: 12. The Oncomine TCR Beta short-read assay sequenced DNA from cultured CD4+ T cells. MiXCR, applied by TCRdb to the PCR reads, yields one record per CDR3 protein. The table has tens of thousands of distinct CDR3 sequences, 43% seen once; the top ten hold roughly an eighth. Treatment specified: roughly 11-day PBMC culture with coronavirus spike peptide pools or control peptides (ViraFEST assay). A word on this clonotype: Its target is not known.

This rearrangement joins TRBV7-9 to TRBJ2-1, with TRBD1 matching 9 bases. The sequenced material came from CD4+ T cells from blood, cultured in vitro. This sequence was found in a human donor who had recovered from COVID-19. CDR3 sequence: CASSRTGVLNGEQFF. The CDR3 DNA reads as TGTGCCAGCAGCCGGACAGGGGTCCTCAATGGCGAGCAGTTCTTC.